This T cell receptor beta chain was sequenced during a study of CD8 T cells in ankylosing spondylitis. This clonotype occurred many times. Its antigen is currently unknown. Construction of TCR beta libraries was performed using quantitative 5'-RACE with molecular barcodes. TCRdb used MiXCR to reprocess the 5' RACE reads, holding one entry per CDR3 protein. The sample holds about 320,000 distinct CDR3 sequences, approximately 10% seen once. Study results and limitations: Reportedly, significant enrichment of disease-linked clones occurred in matched ankylosing spondylitis synovial fluid. Among TCR beta sequences, a motif of under ten highly homologous variants appeared characteristic of ankylosing spondylitis blood.

The CDR3 has 12 amino acids. Trimming took 5 bases from V and 5 from J, leaving 9 bases between them. Germline CDR1 MNHEY, CDR2 SVGEGT. This chain uses TRBV6-2 or TRBV6-3 with TRBJ2-5; D gene unclear. The sample consisted of blood, either unsorted or a sorted T cell fraction (not recorded which). The TCR was taken from a female donor with ankylosing spondylitis or in good health (not recorded which). CDR3 sequence (DNA): TGTGCCAGCAGTCCCGGAGACGAGACCCAGTACTTC. This translates into CASSPGDETQYF.